The 20 T cell receptor beta chains in this list originate from one sample, sequenced in a study of T cells in Graves' hyperthyroidism and ophthalmopathy. TCR beta CDR3 region amplification was performed from RNA transcripts. The HTBI set primed first-round TCR CDR3 RT-PCR. TCRdb re-analysed the multiplex PCR reads in MiXCR, keeping a single row per CDR3 protein. The sample consists of a few hundred thousand distinct CDR3 sequences, less than 20% of them appearing once. The specimen was blood. The receptors stem from a woman aged 30 to 39 with Graves' hyperthyroidism.

This sequence joins TRBV12-3 or TRBV12-4 and TRBJ2-5; D assignment may be TRBD1 or TRBD2 (5 bases each). The V gene lost 3 bases and the J gene lost 6 bases, with 11 bases spanning the gap. This CDR3 is built from 13 residues. CDR3 DNA: TGTGCCAGCAGTTTCTGGGGGTTAAAGACCCAGTACTTC. Its protein is CASSFWGLKTQYF.

V usage is TRBV19 and J usage is TRBJ2-2, with D unclear. The CDR3 is 14 amino acids. V was pared by 0 bases and J by 6 bases, with 8 bases between. Germline assignment: CDR1 LNHDA and CDR2 SQIVND (reference sequence). The DNA for the CDR3 is TGTGCCAGTAGTATAGAGCGATTCCCCGGGGAGCTGTTTTTT. Translated, it gives CASSIERFPGELFF.

The CDR3 nucleotides read TGTGCCAGCAGTTTCCGGGATAGCTCCTATAATTCACCCCTCCACTTT. Protein sequence: CASSFRDSSYNSPLHF. The chain employs TRBV28 and TRBJ1-6; D is undetermined. With 3 bases removed from V and 0 bases from J, the gap between germline ends came to 9 bases. The V gene's germline CDR1 is MDHEN and CDR2 SYDVKM. The CDR3 has 16 residues.

This clonotype was detected ten times or more. The chain employs TRBV6-2 or TRBV6-3 and TRBJ2-5; no clear D. There are 14 residues in the CDR3. CDR1 and CDR2 (germline): MNHEY, SVGEGT. V lost 0 bases and J lost 2, with 7 bases in between. The CDR3 DNA reads TGTGCCAGCAGTTACTCACCATGGCAAGAGACCCAGTACTTC. It is translated as CASSYSPWQETQYF.

There are many counts of this clonotype. The genes are TRBV30 and TRBJ1-1, with 7 nucleotides matching TRBD1. The germline gives CDR1 GTSNPN, CDR2 SVGIG (reference sequence). V lost 0 bases to trimming and J lost 8 bases; unmatched junction nucleotides: 9. The CDR3 extends over 14 amino acids. In DNA form, the CDR3 reads TGTGCCTGGAGTGTATCGACAGGGCGGACAGAAGCTTTCTTT. Translating gives CAWSVSTGRTEAFF. The full variable domain, completed using reference TRBV30 and TRBJ1-1, is SQTIHQWPATLVQPVGSPLSLECTVEGTSNPNLYWYRQAAGRGLQLLFYSVGIGQISSEVPQNLSASRPQDRQFILSSKKLLLSDSGFYLCAWSVSTGRTEAFFGQGTRLTVV.

This clonotype was detected many times. The J gene is TRBJ2-7, the V gene TRBV7-8; D perhaps matches TRBD2 (5 bases). Deletions cut 6 bases from V and 1 base from J, with 10 bases between. CDR1 is SGHVS, CDR2 FQNEAQ, per germline. The CDR3 contains 13 residues. The CDR3 region is CASRSRGSYEQYF. CDR3 nucleotides: TGTGCCAGCAGGTCTAGAGGGTCCTACGAGCAGTACTTC. Using reference TRBV7-8 and TRBJ2-7 for the parts outside the CDR3, the full variable domain is GAGVSQSPRYKVAKRGQDVALRCDPISGHVSLFWYQQALGQGPEFLTYFQNEAQLDKSGLPSDRFFAERPEGSVSTLKIQRTQQEDSAVYLCASRSRGSYEQYFGPGTRLTVT.

This clonotype was seen at least ten times. The rearrangement uses TRBV5-1 and TRBJ1-4; the match to TRBD1 covers 7 bases. Germline CDR1 and CDR2: SGHRS and YFSETQ. The CDR3 consists of 13 residues. J lost 5 bases, V lost 4 bases, and 2 bases had no gene match. The CDR3 loop reads CASSDRVNEKLFF. The CDR3 DNA sequence: TGCGCCAGCAGCGACAGGGTGAATGAAAAACTGTTTTTT.

V gene TRBV20-1 combines with J gene TRBJ2-5; TRBD1 matches 7 bases. J gave up 5 bases and V 4 bases, and 4 bases lay outside the gene matches. The germline V gene encodes CDR1 DFQATT and CDR2 SNEGSKA (reference sequence). CDR3 size: 12 residues. In DNA, the CDR3 is TGCAGTGCTATTGGCAGGGGGGAGACCCAGTACTTC. Encoded protein: CSAIGRGETQYF.

This clonotype has at least ten counts. The chain carries TRBV6-1 and TRBJ2-7, with a tentative D call TRBD2 (7 bases). This CDR3 has 14 residues. The ends were cut back, 6 bases at V and 7 bases at J, with 19 bases in the middle. In germline, CDR1 is MNHNS, CDR2 SASEGT. The DNA of the CDR3 is TGTGCCAGCAGGACACGACAGGTCGGGGGGGAGCAGTACTTC. Translated, it gives CASRTRQVGGEQYF.

This clonotype was detected many times. J is TRBJ2-5 and V is TRBV29-1; D possibly corresponds to TRBD2 (6 bases). Looked up from germline, CDR1 is SQVTM and CDR2 is ANQGSEA. The CDR3 runs 14 residues. V was cut by 6 bases and J by 3 bases, with 17 bases left in between. The CDR3 nucleotides are TGCAGCGTCCCCTCGATAACGGGAGAAGAGACCCAGTACTTC. Protein product: CSVPSITGEETQYF.

The sample holds many counts of this clonotype. The chain has TRBV7-9 and TRBJ2-7; 9 nucleotides match TRBD2. The V gene's germline CDR1 is SEHNR and CDR2 FQNEAQ (reference sequence). The CDR3 extends over 19 amino acids. Trimming cost V 5 bases and J 0 bases; bases outside gene matches: 17. The CDR3 DNA reads TGTGCCAGCAGCAAGGCCCGCGGAGCTAGCGGGACGCACTCCTACGAGCAGTACTTC. Translated, it gives CASSKARGASGTHSYEQYF.

The chain uses TRBV24-1 and TRBJ2-3, with D unclear. From germline, CDR1 is KGHDR and CDR2 SFDVKD. V was cut by 5 bases and J by 2 bases, with 19 bases left in between. The CDR3 spans 17 residues. The chain's CDR3 is CATSGLSRNTPTDTQYF. The CDR3 DNA is TGTGCCACCAGTGGTCTCTCGAGGAATACGCCCACAGATACGCAGTATTTT.

Regarding this clonotype: Given a much more abundant clone one base away, this may be a read error. The chain carries TRBV11-2 and TRBJ2-5, with a tentative D call TRBD2 (6 bases). The CDR3 consists of 15 residues. Germline values: CDR1 SGHAT, CDR2 FQNNGV. The CDR3 DNA sequence: TGTGCCAGCTCACCAAGTAGCGGAGCCCAAGAGGCCCAGTACTTC. Its translation: CASSPSSGAQEAQYF.

This clonotype has a single count. The rearrangement links TRBV2 to TRBJ2-1; TRBD2 agrees at 14 bases. J was trimmed by 5 bases and V by 6 bases; bases with no gene match: 6. Germline CDR1 and CDR2: SNHLY and FYNNEI. CDR3 length: 16 amino acids. CDR3 DNA sequence: TGTGCCAGCAGGGGACCGGGACTAGCGGGAGACAATGAGCAGTTCTTC. This translates into CASRGPGLAGDNEQFF.

This clonotype occurred many times. V usage is TRBV7-2 and J usage is TRBJ2-7, with no clear D. Between the trimmed V and J ends, which lost 3 bases and 1 base, there was a span of 7 bases. This CDR3 spans 13 amino acids. CDR1 and CDR2 from the germline V gene are SGHTA and FQGNSA. Here the CDR3 DNA reads TGTGCCAGCAGCTTTGACTTTTCCTACGAGCAGTACTTC. This gives the protein CASSFDFSYEQYF. Using reference TRBV7-2 and TRBJ2-7 for the parts outside the CDR3, the full variable domain is GAGVSQSPSNKVTEKGKDVELRCDPISGHTALYWYRQSLGQGLEFLIYFQGNSAPDKSGLPSDRFSAERTGGSVSTLTIQRTQQEDSAVYLCASSFDFSYEQYFGPGTRLTVT.

The table lists this clonotype with many counts. The chain joins TRBV27 to TRBJ2-1, with 10 bases lining up with TRBD1. This CDR3 contains 13 residues. V trimming: 9 bases; J trimming: 5 bases; junction bases outside the gene matches: 4. Germline V gene sequence: CDR1 MNHEY, CDR2 SMNVEV (reference sequence). Here the CDR3 DNA reads TGTGCCAGTGGGACAGGGGAACACAATGAGCAGTTCTTC. Translated: CASGTGEHNEQFF.

This clonotype was observed many times. The CDR3: CAWSHPRELDTEAFF. In nucleotides, the CDR3 is TGTGCCTGGAGTCACCCCAGGGAGTTGGACACTGAAGCTTTCTTT. This chain connects TRBV30 to TRBJ1-1; the D gene is possibly TRBD1 (5 bases). From germline, CDR1 is GTSNPN and CDR2 SVGIG (reference sequence). CDR3 length: 15 amino acids. V lost 2 bases and J 3 bases, leaving 16 bases between the germline ends.

In this sample, this clonotype turned up a few times. J is TRBJ2-6 and V is TRBV6-5; 8 nucleotides agree with TRBD1. The CDR3 spans 19 residues. The J segment lost 4 bases and the V segment lost 0 bases, leaving 11 bases of the junction unmatched. Per the germline V gene, CDR1 is MNHEY and CDR2 is SVGAGI. The CDR3 region has the DNA TGTGCCAGCAGTTACTCGGGTTCGGCAGGGGGCACAGGGGCCAACGTCCTGACTTTC. Translating gives CASSYSGSAGGTGANVLTF.

This clonotype was found many times. This chain joins TRBV6-1 and TRBJ1-5, with TRBD1 as a possible D gene (6 bases). The germline V gene has CDR1 MNHNS and CDR2 SASEGT. CDR3 size: 14 residues. Trimming removed 6 bases from V and 4 bases from J, with 13 bases in between. CDR3 bases: TGTGCCAGCAGGAACAGGGTCGGAAATCAGCCCCAGCATTTT. It encodes CASRNRVGNQPQHF.

This rearrangement joins TRBV29-1 to TRBJ2-4, with 8 bases matching TRBD2. This CDR3 contains 17 residues. Germline values: CDR1 SQVTM, CDR2 ANQGSEA. After removal of 1 base from V and 0 bases from J, the junction contained 8 bases not matched to a gene. CDR3 bases: TGCAGCGTTGAAGTCGCTAGCGGGTACCTAGCCAAAAACATTCAGTACTTC. It codes for CSVEVASGYLAKNIQYF.